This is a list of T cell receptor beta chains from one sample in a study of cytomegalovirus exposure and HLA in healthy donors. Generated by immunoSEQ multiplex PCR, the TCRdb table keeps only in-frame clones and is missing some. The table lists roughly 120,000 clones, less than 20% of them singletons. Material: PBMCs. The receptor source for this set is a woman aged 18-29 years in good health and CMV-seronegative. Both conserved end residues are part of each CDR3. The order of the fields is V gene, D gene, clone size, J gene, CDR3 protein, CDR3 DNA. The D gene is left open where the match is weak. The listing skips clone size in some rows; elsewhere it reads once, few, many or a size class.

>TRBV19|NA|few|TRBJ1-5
CASSIGPRYSNQPQHF
TGTGCCAGTAGTATAGGCCCCCGGTATAGCAATCAGCCCCAGCATTTT
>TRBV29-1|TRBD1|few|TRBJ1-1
CSVGGGTGLGTEAFF
TGCAGCGTTGGGGGGGGGACAGGGCTGGGTACTGAAGCTTTCTTT
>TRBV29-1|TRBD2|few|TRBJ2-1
CSVSSGASNEQFF
TGCAGCGTGTCTAGCGGGGCCAGCAATGAGCAGTTCTTC
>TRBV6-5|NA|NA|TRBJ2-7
CASSFWGVGSYEQYF
TGTGCCAGCAGTTTTTGGGGGGTTGGCTCCTACGAGCAGTACTTC
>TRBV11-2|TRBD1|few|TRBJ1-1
CASSLEAGQGTEAFF
TGTGCCAGCAGCTTAGAAGCGGGACAGGGGACTGAAGCTTTCTTT
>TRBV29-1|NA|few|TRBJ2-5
CSVDLSQETQYF
TGCAGCGTTGATCTCAGCCAAGAGACCCAGTACTTC
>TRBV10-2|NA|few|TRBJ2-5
CASSPRLAGETQYF
TGCGCCAGCAGCCCCCGACTGGCTGGGGAGACCCAGTACTTC
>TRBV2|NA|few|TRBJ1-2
CATTRGQSYIGGYTF
TGTGCCACCACGAGAGGACAGTCGTATATAGGTGGCTACACCTTC
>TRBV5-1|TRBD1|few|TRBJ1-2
CASSLGQGGHGYTF
TGCGCCAGCAGCTTGGGCCAGGGGGGCCATGGCTACACCTTC
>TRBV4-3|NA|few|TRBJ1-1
CASARGNTEAFF
TGCGCCAGCGCCCGCGGGAACACTGAAGCTTTCTTT
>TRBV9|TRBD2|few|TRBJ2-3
CASSVGGPGGLTDTQYF
TGTGCCAGCAGCGTAGGTGGCCCGGGGGGGCTCACAGATACGCAGTATTTT
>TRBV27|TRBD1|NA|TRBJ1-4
CASSPDRDWEKLFF
TGTGCCAGCAGTCCCGACAGGGATTGGGAAAAACTGTTTTTT
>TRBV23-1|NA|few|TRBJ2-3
CASSQRGPQYF
TGCGCCAGCAGTCAACGGGGTCCGCAGTATTTT
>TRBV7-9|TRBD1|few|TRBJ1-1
CASSLGDSGVAEAFF
TGTGCCAGCAGCTTAGGGGACAGCGGAGTCGCTGAAGCTTTCTTT
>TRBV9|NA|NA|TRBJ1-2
CASSVQLDYGYTF
TGTGCCAGCAGCGTACAGCTAGATTATGGCTACACCTTC
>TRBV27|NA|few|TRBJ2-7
CASSPGQRGEQYF
TGTGCCAGCAGCCCCGGACAGCGTGGAGAGCAGTACTTC
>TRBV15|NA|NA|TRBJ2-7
CATSSRGSAYEQYF
TGTGCCACCAGTAGTAGGGGATCAGCCTACGAGCAGTACTTC
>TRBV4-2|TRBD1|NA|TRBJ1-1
CASSQGIGQGTTEAFF
TGTGCCAGCAGCCAAGGCATAGGACAGGGGACCACTGAAGCTTTCTTT
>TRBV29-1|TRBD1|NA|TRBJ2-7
CSVMGTGGYEQYF
TGCAGCGTGATGGGGACAGGGGGCTACGAGCAGTACTTC
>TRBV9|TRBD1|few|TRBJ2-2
CASSVTGTGSGELFF
TGTGCCAGCAGCGTGACCGGGACAGGGTCCGGGGAGCTGTTTTTT
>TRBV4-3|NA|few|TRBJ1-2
CASSQELLWGDGYTF
TGCGCCAGCAGCCAAGAGCTGCTTTGGGGCGATGGCTACACCTTC
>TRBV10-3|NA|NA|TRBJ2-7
CAISEVSRPADEQYF
TGTGCCATCAGTGAGGTGTCACGACCCGCGGACGAGCAGTACTTC
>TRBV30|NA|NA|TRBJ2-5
CAWSTNQETQYF
TGTGCCTGGAGCACAAATCAAGAGACCCAGTACTTC
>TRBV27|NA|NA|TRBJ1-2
CASSFSGNYGYTF
TGTGCCAGCAGTTTTTCGGGGAACTATGGCTACACCTTC